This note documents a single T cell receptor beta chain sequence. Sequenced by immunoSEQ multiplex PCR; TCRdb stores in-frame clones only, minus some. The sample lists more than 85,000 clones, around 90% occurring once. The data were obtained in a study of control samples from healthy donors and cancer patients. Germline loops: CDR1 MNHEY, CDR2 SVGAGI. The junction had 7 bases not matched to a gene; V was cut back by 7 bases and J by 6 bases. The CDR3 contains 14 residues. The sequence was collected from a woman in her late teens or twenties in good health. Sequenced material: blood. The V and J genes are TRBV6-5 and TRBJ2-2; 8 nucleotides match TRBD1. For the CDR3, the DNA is TGTGCCAGCACCCCGACAGGGGCCCCCGGGGAGCTGTTTTTT. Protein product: CASTPTGAPGELFF.